The 5 T cell receptor beta chains listed next were all sequenced from one sample in a study of PD-1 blockade in mismatch repair-deficient tumors. Assay: immunoSEQ multiplex PCR; the TCRdb copy retains only in-frame clones and omits some. The table lists around 62,000 clones, almost 80% of them singletons. The sample here was peripheral blood, taken 2 weeks after starting pembrolizumab. The receptors were gathered from an adult with mismatch repair-deficient cancer.

The V call is TRBV6-5, the J call TRBJ2-7; unclear D gene. Germline values: CDR1 MNHEY, CDR2 SVGAGI. This CDR3 has 15 residues. Trimming removed 4 bases at V and 5 bases at J, with 18 bases between. The CDR3 DNA reads as TGTGCCAGCAGTTTGGGCGCCCCGCCTAGGGACGAGCAGTACTTC. It codes for CASSLGAPPRDEQYF.

The CDR3 DNA reads TGTGCCAGCACTAGCGGGAGACGCGGCAATGAGCAGTTCTTC. It is translated as CASTSGRRGNEQFF. V and J are TRBV2 and TRBJ2-1, with TRBD2 matching 10 bases. Trimming removed 7 bases from V and 6 bases from J; junction bases left unmatched: 6. Germline CDR1 reads SNHLY; CDR2 reads FYNNEI. The CDR3 consists of 14 residues.

The V and J genes are TRBV14 and TRBJ2-7; possible D gene TRBD2, 6 bases. This CDR3 is built from 14 residues. V lost 4 bases to trimming and J lost 2 bases, with 12 bases between them. The germline V gene has CDR1 SGHDN and CDR2 FVKESK. The DNA for the CDR3 is TGTGCCAGCAGCCCCGGGAGTTGGACCTACGAGCAGTACTTC. Amino acid sequence: CASSPGSWTYEQYF.

The chain combines TRBV5-4 with TRBJ2-7; 8 positions match TRBD1. V lost 4 bases, J lost 0 bases, and 9 bases stayed unmatched. The germline CDR1 and CDR2 sequences are SGHNT and YYREEE (reference sequence). The CDR3 sequence is 16 residues long. The CDR3 region has the DNA TGTGCCAGCAGCACGGAACAGGGGGTAATCTCCTACGAGCAGTACTTC. It specifies CASSTEQGVISYEQYF.

This clone showed up just once. The chain employs TRBV19 and TRBJ1-1; D is unresolved. The CDR3 loop spans 13 amino acids. Germline V gene sequence: CDR1 LNHDA, CDR2 SQIVND (reference sequence). Trimming cost V 0 bases and J 11 bases, with 13 bases left between them. CDR3 in amino acids: CASSIDTYTLAFF. CDR3 bases: TGTGCCAGTAGTATAGATACCTACACGTTGGCTTTCTTT.